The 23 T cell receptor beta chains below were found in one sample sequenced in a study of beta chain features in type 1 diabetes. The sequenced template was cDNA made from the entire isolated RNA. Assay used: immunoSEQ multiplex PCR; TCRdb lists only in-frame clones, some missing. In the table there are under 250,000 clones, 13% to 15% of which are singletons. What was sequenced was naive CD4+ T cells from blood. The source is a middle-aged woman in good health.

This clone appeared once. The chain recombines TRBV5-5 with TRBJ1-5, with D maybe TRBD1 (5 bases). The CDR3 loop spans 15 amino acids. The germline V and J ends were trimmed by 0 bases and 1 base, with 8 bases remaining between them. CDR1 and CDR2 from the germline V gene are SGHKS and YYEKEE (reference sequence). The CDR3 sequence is CASSLVSGSNQPQHF. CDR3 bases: TGTGCCAGCAGCTTGGTGTCAGGGAGCAATCAGCCCCAGCATTTT.

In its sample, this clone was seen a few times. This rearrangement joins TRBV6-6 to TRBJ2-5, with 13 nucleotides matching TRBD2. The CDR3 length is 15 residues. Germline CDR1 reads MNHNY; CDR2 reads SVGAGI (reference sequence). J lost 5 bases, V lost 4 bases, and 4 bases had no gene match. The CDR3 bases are TGTGCCAGCAGTTCCCTGACTAGCGGGGGGGAGACCCAGTACTTC. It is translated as CASSSLTSGGETQYF.

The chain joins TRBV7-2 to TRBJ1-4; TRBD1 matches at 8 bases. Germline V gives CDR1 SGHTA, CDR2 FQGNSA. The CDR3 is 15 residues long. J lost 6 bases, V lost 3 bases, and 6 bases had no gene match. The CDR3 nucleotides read TGTGCCAGCAGCTTGTACAGGGGGTTAGATGAAAAACTGTTTTTT. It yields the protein CASSLYRGLDEKLFF.

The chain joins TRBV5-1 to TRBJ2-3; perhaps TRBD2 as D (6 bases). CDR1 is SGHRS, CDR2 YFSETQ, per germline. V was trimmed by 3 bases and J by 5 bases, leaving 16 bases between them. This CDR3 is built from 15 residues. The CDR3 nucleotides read TGCGCCAGCAGCTCCTCCCTCGGGAGAGGAGATACGCAGTATTTT. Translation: CASSSSLGRGDTQYF. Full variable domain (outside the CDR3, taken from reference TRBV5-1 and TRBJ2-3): KAGVTQTPRYLIKTRGQQVTLSCSPISGHRSVSWYQQTPGQGLQFLFEYFSETQRNKGNFPGRFSGRQFSNSRSEMNVSTLELGDSALYLCASSSSLGRGDTQYFGPGTRLTVL.

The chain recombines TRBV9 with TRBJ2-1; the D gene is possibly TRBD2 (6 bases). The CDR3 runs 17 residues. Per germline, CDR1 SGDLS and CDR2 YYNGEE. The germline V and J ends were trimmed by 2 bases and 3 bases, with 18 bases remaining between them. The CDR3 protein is CASSVTKWGDHYNEQFF. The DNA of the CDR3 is TGTGCCAGCAGCGTCACAAAATGGGGGGACCACTACAATGAGCAGTTCTTC.

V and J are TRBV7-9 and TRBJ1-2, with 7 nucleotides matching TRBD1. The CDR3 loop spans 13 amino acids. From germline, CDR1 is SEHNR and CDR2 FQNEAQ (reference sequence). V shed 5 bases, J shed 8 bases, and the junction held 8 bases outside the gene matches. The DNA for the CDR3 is TGTGCCAGCAGCAGAGAACAGGGGAGAGGCTACACCTTC. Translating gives CASSREQGRGYTF.

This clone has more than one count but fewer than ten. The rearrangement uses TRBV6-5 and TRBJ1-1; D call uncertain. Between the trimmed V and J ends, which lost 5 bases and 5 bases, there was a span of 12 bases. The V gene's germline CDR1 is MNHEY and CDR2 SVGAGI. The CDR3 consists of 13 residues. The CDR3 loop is CASSRSRGTEAFF. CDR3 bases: TGTGCCAGCAGTCGAAGTAGAGGGACTGAAGCTTTCTTT.

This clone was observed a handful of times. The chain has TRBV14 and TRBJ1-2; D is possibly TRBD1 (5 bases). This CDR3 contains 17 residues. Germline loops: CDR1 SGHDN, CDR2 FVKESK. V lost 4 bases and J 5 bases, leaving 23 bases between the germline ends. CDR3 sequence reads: CASSRRRVGGLPYGYTF. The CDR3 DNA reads TGTGCCAGCAGCCGGCGCCGGGTGGGGGGATTACCGTATGGCTACACCTTC.

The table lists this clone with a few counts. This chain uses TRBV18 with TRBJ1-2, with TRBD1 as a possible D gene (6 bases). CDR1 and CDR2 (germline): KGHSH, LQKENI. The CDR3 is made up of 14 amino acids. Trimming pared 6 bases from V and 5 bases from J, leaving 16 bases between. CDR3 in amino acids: CASSSGGAQYGYTF. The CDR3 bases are TGTGCCAGCTCCAGCGGGGGGGCGCAGTATGGCTACACCTTC.

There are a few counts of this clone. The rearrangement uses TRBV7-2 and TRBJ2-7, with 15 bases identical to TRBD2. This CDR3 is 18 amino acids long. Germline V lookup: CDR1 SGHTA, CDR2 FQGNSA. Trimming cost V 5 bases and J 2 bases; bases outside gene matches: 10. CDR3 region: CASSQPGLAGGHPYEQYF. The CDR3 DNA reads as TGTGCCAGCAGCCAACCGGGACTAGCGGGGGGCCACCCCTACGAGCAGTACTTC. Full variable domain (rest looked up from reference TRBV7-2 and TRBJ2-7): GAGVSQSPSNKVTEKGKDVELRCDPISGHTALYWYRQSLGQGLEFLIYFQGNSAPDKSGLPSDRFSAERTGGSVSTLTIQRTQQEDSAVYLCASSQPGLAGGHPYEQYFGPGTRLTVT.

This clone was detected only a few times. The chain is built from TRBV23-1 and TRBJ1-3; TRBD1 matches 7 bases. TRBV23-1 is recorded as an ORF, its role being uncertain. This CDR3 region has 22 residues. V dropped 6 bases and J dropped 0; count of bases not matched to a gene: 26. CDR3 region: CASRLPNPPQGQKDLSGNTIYF. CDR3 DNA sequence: TGCGCCAGCAGACTCCCTAATCCCCCACAGGGGCAAAAAGATCTCTCTGGAAACACCATATATTTT.

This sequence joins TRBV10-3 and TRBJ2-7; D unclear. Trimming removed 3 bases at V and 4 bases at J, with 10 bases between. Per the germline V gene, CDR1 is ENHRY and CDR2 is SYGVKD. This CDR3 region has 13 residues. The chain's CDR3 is CAISESPGYEQYF. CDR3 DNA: TGTGCCATCAGTGAATCCCCAGGTTACGAGCAGTACTTC.

CDR3 residues: CASSQQDFFNTEAFF. CDR3 nucleotide sequence: TGTGCCAGCAGCCAACAGGATTTTTTTAACACTGAAGCTTTCTTT. The V and J genes are TRBV5-6 and TRBJ1-1, with D possibly being TRBD1 (5 bases). V lost 4 bases and J lost 2, with 15 bases in between. The CDR3 loop spans 15 amino acids. The germline V gene encodes CDR1 SGHDT and CDR2 YYEEEE.

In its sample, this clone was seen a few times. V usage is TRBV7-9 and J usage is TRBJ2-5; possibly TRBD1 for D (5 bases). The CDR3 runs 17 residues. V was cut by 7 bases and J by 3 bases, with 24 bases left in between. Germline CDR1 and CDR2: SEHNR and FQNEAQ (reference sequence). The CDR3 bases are TGTGCCAGCACCCTAACCCCCACAACAGGTTGGAAAGAGACCCAGTACTTC. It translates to CASTLTPTTGWKETQYF. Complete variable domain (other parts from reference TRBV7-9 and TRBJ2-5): DTGVSQNPRHKITKRGQNVTFRCDPISEHNRLYWYRQTLGQGPEFLTYFQNEAQLEKSRLLSDRFSAERPKGSFSTLEIQRTEQGDSAMYLCASTLTPTTGWKETQYFGPGTRLLVL.

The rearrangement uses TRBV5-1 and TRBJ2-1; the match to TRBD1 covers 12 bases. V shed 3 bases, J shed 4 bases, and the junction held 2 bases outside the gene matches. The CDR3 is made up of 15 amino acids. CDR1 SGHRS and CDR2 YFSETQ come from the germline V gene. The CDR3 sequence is CASSWGQGAYNEQFF. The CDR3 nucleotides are TGCGCCAGCAGCTGGGGACAGGGGGCATACAATGAGCAGTTCTTC.

The CDR3 DNA reads TGCAGCGTTCCACAGGGGCCTTCTAGCACAGATACGCAGTATTTT. This encodes CSVPQGPSSTDTQYF. The chain joins TRBV29-1 to TRBJ2-3, with 7 positions matching TRBD1. The CDR3 has 15 residues. The germline V gene encodes CDR1 SQVTM and CDR2 ANQGSEA. The V and J ends lost 5 bases and 0 bases, in that order; junction bases with no gene match: 8.

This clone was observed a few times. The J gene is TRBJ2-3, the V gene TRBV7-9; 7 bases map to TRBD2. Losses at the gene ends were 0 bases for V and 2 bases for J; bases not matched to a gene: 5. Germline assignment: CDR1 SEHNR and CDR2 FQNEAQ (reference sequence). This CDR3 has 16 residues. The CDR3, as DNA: TGTGCCAGCAGCTTAGCAAACGCGGGGGTCACAGATACGCAGTATTTT. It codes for CASSLANAGVTDTQYF.

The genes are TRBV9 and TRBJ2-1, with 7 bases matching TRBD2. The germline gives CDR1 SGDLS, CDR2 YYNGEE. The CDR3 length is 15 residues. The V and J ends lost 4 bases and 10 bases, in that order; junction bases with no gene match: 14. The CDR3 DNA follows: TGTGCCAGCAGCTCCGGGGGGACCCTACAATGGGAGCAGTTCTTC. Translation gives CASSSGGTLQWEQFF.

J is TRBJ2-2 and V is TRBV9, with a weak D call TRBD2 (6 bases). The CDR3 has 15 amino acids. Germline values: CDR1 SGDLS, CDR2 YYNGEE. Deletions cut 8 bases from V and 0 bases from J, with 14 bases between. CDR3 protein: CASHSGTANTGELFF. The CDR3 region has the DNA TGTGCCAGTCACTCCGGGACTGCGAACACCGGGGAGCTGTTTTTT.

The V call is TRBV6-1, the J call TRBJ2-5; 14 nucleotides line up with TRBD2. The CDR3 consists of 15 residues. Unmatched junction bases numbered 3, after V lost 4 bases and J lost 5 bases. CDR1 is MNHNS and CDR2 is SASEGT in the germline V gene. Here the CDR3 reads CASSATSGGAETQYF. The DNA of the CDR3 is TGTGCCAGCAGTGCGACTAGCGGGGGGGCGGAGACCCAGTACTTC.

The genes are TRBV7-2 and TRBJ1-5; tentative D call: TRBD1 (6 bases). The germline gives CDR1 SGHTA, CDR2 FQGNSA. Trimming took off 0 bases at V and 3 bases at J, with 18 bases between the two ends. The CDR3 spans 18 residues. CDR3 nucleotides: TGTGCCAGCAGCTTAGCACCCCCCGGGCAGGGGATCAATCAGCCCCAGCATTTT. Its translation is CASSLAPPGQGINQPQHF. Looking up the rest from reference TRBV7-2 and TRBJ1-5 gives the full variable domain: GAGVSQSPSNKVTEKGKDVELRCDPISGHTALYWYRQSLGQGLEFLIYFQGNSAPDKSGLPSDRFSAERTGGSVSTLTIQRTQQEDSAVYLCASSLAPPGQGINQPQHFGDGTRLSIL.

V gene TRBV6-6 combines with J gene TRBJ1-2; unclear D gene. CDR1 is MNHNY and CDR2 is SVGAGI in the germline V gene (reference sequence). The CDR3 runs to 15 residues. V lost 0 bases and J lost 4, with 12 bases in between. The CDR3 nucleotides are TGTGCCAGCAGTTACTCCTCCGGAGCTAGCTATGGCTACACCTTC. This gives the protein CASSYSSGASYGYTF.

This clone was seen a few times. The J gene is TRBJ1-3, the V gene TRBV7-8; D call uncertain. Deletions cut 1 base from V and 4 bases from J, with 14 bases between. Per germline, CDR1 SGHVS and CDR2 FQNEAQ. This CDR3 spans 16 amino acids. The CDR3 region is CASSLGRDPRGNTIYF. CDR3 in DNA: TGTGCCAGCAGCTTAGGGAGGGATCCGAGAGGAAACACCATATATTTT.